These T cell receptor beta chains were read from a single sample in a study of siplizumab effects on memory and regulatory T cells. Sequencing used immunoSEQ multiplex PCR; TCRdb keeps in-frame clones, though not all of them. There are approximately 100,000 clones in the sample; 90% to 95% occur only once, and under 0.7% lies in the top ten. Source material: Tregs sorted from blood. These receptors originate from a human donor in good health. Each CDR3 is given with its conserved first and last residue. The D gene is left open where the match is weak. Not all rows give a size; the values are once, few, many and, for expanded clones, a class.

j_gene	v_gene	d_gene	abundance	CDR3nt	CDR3aa
TRBJ2-7	TRBV28	-	few	-	CASSFGTGASF
TRBJ2-2	TRBV5-4	-	-	TGTGCCAGCAGCTTTACCCGGGACCCGGTCGCCGGGGAGCTGTTTTTT	CASSFTRDPVAGELFF
TRBJ1-1	TRBV14	-	-	TGTGCCAGCAGCCAAGAAGCGTGGGCCACTGAAGCTTTCTTT	CASSQEAWATEAFF
TRBJ1-2	TRBV5-1	TRBD1	-	TGCGCCAGCAGCTTGGGAACCGGGACAGGGGGTTACGGCTATGGCTACACCTTC	CASSLGTGTGGYGYGYTF
TRBJ2-7	TRBV5-6	-	-	TGTGCCAGCAGCTTACAGGGCCACGAGCAGTACTTC	CASSLQGHEQYF
TRBJ2-2	TRBV5-5	-	-	TGTGCCAGCAGCTTGTGGGGGACCGGGGAGCTGTTTTTT	CASSLWGTGELFF
TRBJ2-4	TRBV9	-	-	TGTGCCAGCAGCGAAGTACCAGAGGGCGGTATTCAGTACTTC	CASSEVPEGGIQYF
TRBJ2-3	TRBV27	-	few	TGTGCCAGCAGTTTGGGAAGGGGCGCAGATACGCAGTATTTT	CASSLGRGADTQYF
TRBJ1-1	TRBV28	-	-	TGTGCCAGCAGTTTGGGGCGTGAAGCTTTCTTT	CASSLGREAFF
TRBJ2-7	TRBV27	-	-	TGTGCCAGCAGTTTGCCAGACTCGGGCAGGGCAGCCTACGAGCAGTACTTC	CASSLPDSGRAAYEQYF
TRBJ1-1	TRBV7-7	-	-	TGTGCCAGCAGCTTAAGTGGGAACACTGAAGCTTTCTTT	CASSLSGNTEAFF
TRBJ2-1	TRBV18	TRBD1	once	TGTGCCAGCTCACCACCGGGACAGATCTACAATGAGCAGTTCTTC	CASSPPGQIYNEQFF
TRBJ1-2	TRBV6-1	-	-	TGTGCCAGCACGGCGGGCGATGGCTACACCTTC	CASTAGDGYTF
TRBJ1-2	TRBV28	-	-	TGTGCCAGCAGTTTACTTTTTGACAGACCCTACACCTTC	CASSLLFDRPYTF
TRBJ2-2	TRBV5-1	-	once	TGCGCCAGCAGCCGACTGGGCCCCGAGCTGTTTTTT	CASSRLGPELFF
TRBJ2-1	TRBV6-4	-	-	TGTGCCAGCAGCCCCGATTTGGGGAGTGAGCAGTTCTTC	CASSPDLGSEQFF
TRBJ2-5	TRBV14	-	-	TGTGCCAGCAGCCAAGATGGGGGGCAAGAGACCCAGTACTTC	CASSQDGGQETQYF
TRBJ2-1	TRBV2	-	-	TGTGCCAGCAGCCTCATGAGTGAGCAGTTCTTC	CASSLMSEQFF
TRBJ2-1	TRBV29-1	-	-	TGCAGCGTTGTTGTCATGGTCTTC	CSVVVMVF
TRBJ2-7	TRBV5-1	TRBD2	-	TGCGCCAGCAGCCCACTAGCGGGAGGTACTATATACGAGCAGTACTTC	CASSPLAGGTIYEQYF
TRBJ2-2	TRBV18	-	-	TGTGCCAGCTCACCACTGACAGCCGGGGAGCTGTTTTTT	CASSPLTAGELFF
TRBJ2-5	TRBV6-6	-	-	TGTGCCAGCAGTTACCCCAGAGGGACCCAAGAGACCCAGTACTTC	CASSYPRGTQETQYF
TRBJ1-2	TRBV5-6	TRBD1	-	TGTGCCAGCAGCTTGTTCTACGGACAGGGGAGAGTCTATGGCTACACCTTC	CASSLFYGQGRVYGYTF